These T cell receptor beta chains were read from a single sample in a study of T-cell memory formation after mild COVID-19. Each CDR3 protein is one row after TCRdb ran MiXCR on the 5' RACE reads. This sample has some 410,000 distinct CDR3 sequences, with 23% found just once. What was sequenced was PBMCs or a T cell subset sorted from them (not recorded which). These receptors were obtained from an adult woman who had mild COVID-19 (a few samples of this study predate the infection). Cell type and time point are not known. Both conserved end residues are part of each CDR3. Each record gives: J gene, V gene, clone size, CDR3 length, D gene, CDR3 protein, CDR3 DNA. The D gene is left open where the match is weak. Not every row has a clone size; where given, it reads once, few, many or a size class.

>TRBJ1-6|TRBV7-2|NA|14|TRBD1
CASSQTGTNHPLHF
TGTGCCAGCAGCCAGACAGGGACTAACCACCCCCTCCACTTT
>TRBJ2-5|TRBV7-9|many|16|TRBD1
CASSLGETGAAKTQYF
TGTGCCAGCAGCTTAGGCGAGACAGGGGCAGCGAAGACCCAGTACTTC
>TRBJ2-1|TRBV18|few|15|TRBD2
CASSPEREWDNEQFF
TGTGCCAGCTCACCTGAGCGGGAGTGGGACAATGAGCAGTTCTTC
>TRBJ2-1|TRBV12-3/TRBV12-4|NA|14|NA
CASSSPGAWNEQFF
TGTGCCAGCAGTTCCCCCGGGGCGTGGAATGAGCAGTTCTTC
>TRBJ2-1|TRBV24-1|few|14|NA
CATSDAYTSHEQFF
TGTGCCACCAGTGACGCTTACACTAGCCATGAGCAGTTCTTC
>TRBJ2-1|TRBV7-9|few|16|TRBD2
CASSFLAGGPSNEQFF
TGTGCCAGCAGCTTTTTAGCGGGGGGGCCTAGCAATGAGCAGTTCTTC
>TRBJ2-7|TRBV12-3/TRBV12-4|NA|14|TRBD1
CASSSFQGAYEQYF
TGTGCCAGCAGTTCTTTCCAGGGGGCCTACGAGCAGTACTTC
>TRBJ1-5|TRBV6-2/TRBV6-3|NA|14|NA
CASSLADSNQTQHF
TGTGCCAGCAGTTTGGCGGATAGCAATCAGACCCAGCATTTT
>TRBJ2-7|TRBV6-1|NA|15|NA
CASSEGGLRSYEQYF
TGTGCCAGCAGTGAAGGGGGACTCAGGTCCTACGAGCAGTACTTC
>TRBJ1-2|TRBV6-5|few|14|TRBD1
CASSPDRGLRSYTF
TGTGCCAGCTCCCCTGACAGGGGCTTAAGAAGCTACACCTTC
>TRBJ2-7|TRBV10-3|few|14|NA
CAISESSVSYEQYF
TGTGCCATCAGTGAGTCGAGTGTATCCTACGAGCAGTACTTC
>TRBJ2-7|TRBV12-5|NA|14|NA
CASGPQGQGYEQYF
TGTGCTAGCGGACCCCAGGGTCAGGGCTACGAGCAGTACTTC
>TRBJ1-4|TRBV7-9|few|15|TRBD1
CASSSPGTVNEKLFF
TGTGCCAGCAGCTCCCCCGGGACAGTTAATGAAAAACTGTTTTTT
>TRBJ2-3|TRBV7-2|many|13|NA
CASSLSGLDTQYF
TGTGCCAGCAGCTTATCCGGGTTAGATACGCAGTATTTT
>TRBJ2-1|TRBV7-2|many|12|NA
CASSSGLSEQFF
TGTGCCAGCAGCTCGGGGCTTAGTGAGCAGTTCTTC
>TRBJ2-1|TRBV9|few|17|TRBD2
CASSVAVSGGRLKEQFF
TGTGCCAGCAGCGTAGCTGTTAGCGGGGGGCGGTTGAAGGAGCAGTTCTTC
>TRBJ2-2|TRBV7-9|NA|11|NA
CAKGGTGELFF
TGTGCTAAAGGCGGGACCGGGGAGCTGTTTTTT
>TRBJ1-2|TRBV4-2|few|15|TRBD1
CASSQDRGSNYGYTF
TGTGCCAGCAGCCAAGACAGGGGGTCCAACTATGGCTACACCTTC
>TRBJ2-7|TRBV29-1|NA|13|NA
CSVERGETYGQYF
TGCAGCGTTGAGAGGGGGGAGACCTACGGGCAGTACTTC
>TRBJ2-1|TRBV18|NA|16|NA
CASSLYGSAGNNEQFF
TGTGCCAGCTCCCTTTACGGGAGTGCGGGAAACAATGAGCAGTTCTTC
>TRBJ1-2|TRBV12-3/TRBV12-4|NA|14|TRBD1
CASSPPNRGRGYTF
TGTGCCAGCAGTCCCCCGAACAGGGGTCGTGGCTACACCTTC
>TRBJ2-1|TRBV5-1|NA|15|TRBD2
CASSYLAGGTHEQFF
TGCGCCAGCAGCTACCTAGCGGGAGGGACACATGAGCAGTTCTTC
>TRBJ2-3|TRBV7-7|few|14|NA
CASSLEGVTDTQYF
TGTGCTAGCAGCTTAGAAGGGGTCACGGATACGCAGTATTTT
>TRBJ2-7|TRBV6-2/TRBV6-3|NA|16|NA
CASSYSAVQPLYEQYF
TGTGCCAGCAGTTACTCGGCAGTTCAGCCTTTATACGAGCAGTACTTC
>TRBJ2-7|TRBV6-1|NA|16|TRBD1
CASGNAPGQGLYEQYF
TGTGCCAGCGGGAACGCCCCGGGACAGGGGCTCTACGAGCAGTACTTC
>TRBJ1-2|TRBV4-1|few|14|NA
CASSPTAPGNGYTF
TGCGCCAGCAGCCCGACAGCACCGGGGAATGGCTACACCTTC
>TRBJ2-5|TRBV7-2|NA|13|NA
CASSLYVEGTQYF
TGTGCCAGCAGCTTGTACGTGGAGGGGACCCAGTACTTC
>TRBJ2-3|TRBV29-1|NA|14|NA
CSVITGSSTDTQYF
TGCAGCGTCATCACGGGTTCCAGCACAGATACGCAGTATTTT
>TRBJ2-7|TRBV7-2|few|15|NA
CASSLETGIYYEQYF
TGTGCCAGCAGCTTAGAAACAGGGATCTACTACGAGCAGTACTTC
>TRBJ2-3|TRBV9|few|15|NA
CASSGGFETAGTQYF
TGTGCCAGCAGCGGAGGGTTCGAGACAGCGGGTACGCAGTATTTT
>TRBJ2-2|TRBV30|NA|18|NA
CAWSGPTYRQPNTGELFF
TGTGCCTGGAGTGGCCCCACCTATAGACAGCCGAACACCGGGGAGCTGTTTTTT
>TRBJ2-1|TRBV7-9|few|15|NA
CASSLVMTLYNEQFF
TGTGCCAGCAGCTTAGTAATGACTCTCTACAATGAGCAGTTCTTC
>TRBJ1-2|TRBV7-6|NA|14|TRBD1
CASSPRGRNYGYTF
TGTGCCAGCAGCCCTAGGGGGCGGAACTATGGCTACACCTTC
>TRBJ1-1|TRBV7-2|NA|12|NA
CASSLLSRKAFF
TGTGCCAGCAGCTTACTCTCTCGTAAAGCTTTCTTT
>TRBJ2-5|TRBV12-3/TRBV12-4|many|15|TRBD1
CASRESGQGTETQYF
TGTGCCAGCAGGGAATCGGGACAGGGGACGGAGACCCAGTACTTC
>TRBJ2-1|TRBV7-6|few|16|TRBD1
CASSPRPGQGGNEQFF
TGTGCCAGCAGCCCGCGCCCGGGACAGGGTGGCAATGAGCAGTTCTTC
>TRBJ1-4|TRBV11-2|NA|14|TRBD1
CASSRDRGGEKLFF
TGTGCCAGCAGCCGGGACAGGGGTGGGGAAAAACTGTTTTTT
>TRBJ2-3|TRBV20-1|NA|13|TRBD2
CSASGRVTDTQYF
TGCAGTGCTAGCGGGAGGGTCACAGATACGCAGTATTTT
>TRBJ1-1|TRBV7-3|NA|13|NA
CASSSYGGTEAFF
TGTGCCAGCAGCTCTTATGGAGGCACTGAAGCTTTCTTT
>TRBJ2-1|TRBV4-3|NA|16|NA
CASSPEGQGRMDEQFF
TGCGCCAGCAGCCCCGAGGGGCAGGGGAGGATGGATGAGCAGTTCTTC
>TRBJ2-1|TRBV12-3/TRBV12-4|NA|14|NA
CASSSDGANNEQFF
TGTGCCAGCAGTTCGGACGGGGCGAACAATGAGCAGTTCTTC
>TRBJ2-5|TRBV9|few|14|NA
CASSVGQGRETQYF
TGTGCCAGCAGCGTAGGTCAGGGTCGGGAGACCCAGTACTTC
>TRBJ2-5|TRBV25-1|few|13|TRBD2
CASASGGKETQYF
TGTGCCAGCGCCTCGGGGGGGAAAGAGACCCAGTACTTC
>TRBJ2-1|TRBV2|medium-sized|15|TRBD2
CASSDGTSGYNEQFF
TGTGCCAGCAGCGACGGGACTAGCGGCTACAATGAGCAGTTCTTC
>TRBJ1-2|TRBV30|few|13|NA
CAWSPKGNYGYTF
TGTGCCTGGAGTCCGAAGGGGAACTATGGCTACACCTTC
>TRBJ1-5|TRBV7-8|few|15|NA
CASSLGVLGTQPQHF
TGTGCCAGCAGCTTAGGGGTCTTAGGGACTCAGCCCCAGCATTTT
>TRBJ2-3|TRBV3-1|many|15|TRBD2
CASKLTSGYTDTQYF
TGTGCCAGCAAGTTAACTAGCGGGTACACAGATACGCAGTATTTT
>TRBJ2-5|TRBV6-1|NA|14|NA
CASSLLGGEETQYF
TGTGCCAGCAGCCTACTGGGTGGTGAGGAGACCCAGTACTTC
>TRBJ2-5|TRBV5-1|many|13|NA
CASSLGSQETQYF
TGCGCCAGCAGCTTGGGATCCCAAGAGACCCAGTACTTC
>TRBJ2-1|TRBV20-1|few|15|NA
CSASLWRGPYNEQFF
TGCAGTGCCTCGCTTTGGCGGGGTCCCTACAATGAGCAGTTCTTC
>TRBJ2-7|TRBV11-2|NA|15|TRBD2
CASSLGAAGGYEQYF
TGTGCCAGCAGCTTAGGTGCAGCGGGAGGGTACGAGCAGTACTTC
>TRBJ2-3|TRBV11-2|NA|16|TRBD2
CASSRGGTSYTDTQYF
TGTGCCAGCAGCCGCGGTGGGACTAGCTACACAGATACGCAGTATTTT
>TRBJ2-1|TRBV7-2|many|14|NA
CASSLVMGINEQFF
TGTGCCAGCAGCTTAGTGATGGGGATCAATGAGCAGTTCTTC